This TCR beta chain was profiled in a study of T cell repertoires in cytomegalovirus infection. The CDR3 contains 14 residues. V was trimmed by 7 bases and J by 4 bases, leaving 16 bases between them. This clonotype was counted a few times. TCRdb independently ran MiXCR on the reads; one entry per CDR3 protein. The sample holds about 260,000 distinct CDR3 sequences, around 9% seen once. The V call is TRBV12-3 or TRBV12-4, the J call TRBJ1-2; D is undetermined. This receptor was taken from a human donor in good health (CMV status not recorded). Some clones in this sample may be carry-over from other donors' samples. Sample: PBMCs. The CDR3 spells CASTLGGRPYGYTF. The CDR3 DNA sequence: TGTGCCAGCACCTTGGGTGGCAGGCCCTATGGCTACACCTTC.